These 18 T cell receptor beta chains share one sample of origin, sequenced in a study of T cell clonality in common variable immunodeficiency. The assay was immunoSEQ multiplex PCR, and TCRdb's table has in-frame clones only and misses some. Its table records 6,500 to 8,500 clones. Antigens for these TCRs are unknown. The study, taken as a whole, reports: Common variable immunodeficiency TCR beta sequences reportedly had fewer deletions and N-nucleotide insertions.

The sample comprised peripheral blood mononuclear cells. The receptor source for this set is a human donor with common variable immunodeficiency.

About this clone: Coverage ceases 3 residues before the CDR3 finishes, and the germline J gene fills in the end. The chain links TRBV19 to TRBJ2-1, with 8 bases fitting TRBD1. There are 12 residues in the CDR3. J gave up 8 bases and V 7 bases, and 4 bases lay outside the gene matches. CDR1 is LNHDA and CDR2 is SQIVND in the germline V gene (reference sequence). The covered CDR3 bases are TGTGCCAGTAAGGACAGGGCGCATGAG. Its protein is CASKDRAHE. Given in full, the CDR3 is CASKDRAHEQFF.

The DNA read from the CDR3 is TGTGCCAGCAGCTTAGGGACTACCCAAGAGACC. Its protein is CASSLGTTQET. The full CDR3 is CASSLGTTQETQYF. The gene calls are TRBV7-6 and TRBJ2-5, with D possibly matching TRBD2 (6 bases). The DNA ends 3 residues before the CDR3 does, and the rest of the CDR3 is filled in from the germline J gene. The CDR3 runs to 14 residues. V lost 1 base, J lost 1 base, and 7 bases lay in between. Germline V gives CDR1 SGHVS, CDR2 FNYEAQ.

About this clone: The read finishes 3 residues shy of the CDR3 end, and the germline J gene is used to complete it. The gene calls are TRBV5-1 and TRBJ2-3, with TRBD2 matching over 11 bases. Unmatched junction bases numbered 7, after V lost 2 bases and J lost 2 bases. The CDR3 runs to 17 residues. Looked up from germline, CDR1 is SGHRS and CDR2 is YFSETQ. CDR3 sequence: CASSLETSGSVTDTQYF. The sequenced CDR3 bases are TGCGCCAGCAGCTTAGAAACTAGCGGGAGCGTCACAGATACG.

Points on this clone: The read ends 3 residues shy of where the CDR3 ends; the end is completed using the germline J gene. J is TRBJ1-4 and V is TRBV18; D unresolved. The CDR3 length is 16 residues. The V gene lost 6 bases and the J gene lost 0 bases, with 14 bases spanning the gap. The germline CDR1 and CDR2 sequences are KGHSH and LQKENI. The CDR3 spells CASSPLDSATNEKLFF. The CDR3 DNA, read in part, is TGTGCCAGCTCGCCCCTAGACTCTGCAACTAATGAAAAA.

A remark on this clone: The CDR3 end lies 3 residues beyond the end of the read and is filled in from the germline J gene. The V call is TRBV19, the J call TRBJ2-5; tentative D call: TRBD1 (6 bases). Germline loops: CDR1 LNHDA, CDR2 SQIVND (reference sequence). The CDR3 extends over 14 amino acids. V dropped 5 bases and J dropped 0 bases, with 10 bases sitting between them. CDR3 protein: CASSFRDNQETQYF. CDR3 bases read: TGTGCCAGTAGTTTCCGGGACAACCAAGAGACC.

Worth noting for this clone: The read ends 3 residues before the CDR3 terminus; that terminus is restored from the germline J gene. The V and J genes are TRBV30 and TRBJ1-1; TRBD1 is a possible D gene (5 bases). The germline V gene has CDR1 GTSNPN and CDR2 SVGIG (reference sequence). CDR3 length: 13 amino acids. Trimming took off 5 bases at V and 2 bases at J, with 12 bases between the two ends. The CDR3 here is CAWGRGPNTEAFF. The sequenced part of the CDR3 DNA is TGTGCCTGGGGAAGGGGCCCCAACACTGAA.

Considering frequency, this clone is medium-sized. The read stops 3 residues short of the end of the CDR3; the missing end is completed from the germline J gene. The chain combines TRBV29-1 with TRBJ2-5, with 7 bases aligning to TRBD1. The CDR3 consists of 13 residues. CDR1 is SQVTM and CDR2 is ANQGSEA in the germline V gene. V lost 6 bases to trimming and J lost 5 bases; unmatched junction nucleotides: 9. The DNA read from the CDR3 is TGCAGCGTCTCGACAGGGTCGGATGAGACC. It encodes CSVSTGSDET. The CDR3, in full, reads CSVSTGSDETQYF.

This clone ranks as medium-sized (0.01 to 0.1%) in terms of frequency. The read ends 3 residues shy of where the CDR3 ends; the end is completed using the germline J gene. The chain employs TRBV9 and TRBJ2-1; D is unclear. The V gene lost 0 bases and the J gene lost 0 bases, with 10 bases spanning the gap. The CDR3 runs 16 residues. Germline lookup yields CDR1 SGDLS and CDR2 YYNGEE. The CDR3 is CASSVGLSYSYNEQFF. The sequenced part of the CDR3 DNA is TGTGCCAGCAGCGTAGGTCTCTCCTACTCCTACAATGAG.

This clone is deemed medium-sized by its frequency. The read ends 3 residues early relative to the CDR3; the germline J gene fills the gap. The chain has TRBV29-1 and TRBJ2-3; 7 nucleotides align to TRBD2. The germline CDR1 and CDR2 sequences are SQVTM and ANQGSEA. The CDR3 contains 13 residues. The J segment lost 5 bases and the V segment lost 5 bases, leaving 7 bases of the junction unmatched. The CDR3 bases that were read are TGCAGCGTTAGCATTGGGGGGGGAGATACG. Protein product: CSVSIGGGDT. The whole CDR3 region reads CSVSIGGGDTQYF.

As to this clone: Read data end 3 residues before the CDR3 end; the end is taken from the germline J gene. This chain uses TRBV18 with TRBJ1-1, with no clear D. Germline lookup yields CDR1 KGHSH and CDR2 LQKENI. This CDR3 spans 13 amino acids. The germline V and J ends were trimmed by 3 bases and 1 base, with 6 bases remaining between them. This chain's CDR3 is CASSPTENTEAFF. CDR3 bases read: TGTGCCAGCTCACCCACTGAGAACACTGAA. Drawing the rest from reference TRBV18 and TRBJ1-1, the complete variable domain is NAGVMQNPRHLVRRRGQEARLRCSPMKGHSHVYWYRQLPEEGLKFMVYLQKENIIDESGMPKERFSAEFPKEGPSILRIQQVVRGDSAAYFCASSPTENTEAFFGQGTRLTVV.

To note about this clone: The CDR3 end lies 3 residues beyond the end of the read and is filled in from the germline J gene. The chain uses TRBV7-2 and TRBJ2-4, with 10 bases that match TRBD2. The germline V gene has CDR1 SGHTA and CDR2 FQGNSA. After removal of 2 bases from V and 3 bases from J, the junction contained 1 base not matched to a gene. The CDR3 runs to 15 residues. CDR3 bases read: TGTGCCAGCAGCTTACTAGCGGGGGACAAAAACATT. Amino acid sequence: CASSLLAGDKNI. The whole CDR3 sequence reads CASSLLAGDKNIQYF. Together with reference TRBV7-2 and TRBJ2-4, the CDR3 gives the full variable domain: GAGVSQSPSNKVTEKGKDVELRCDPISGHTALYWYRQSLGQGLEFLIYFQGNSAPDKSGLPSDRFSAERTGGSVSTLTIQRTQQEDSAVYLCASSLLAGDKNIQYFGAGTRLSVL.

On this clone itself: The CDR3 end is not reached by the read, which stops 3 residues before it; the germline J gene fills it in. This chain joins TRBV19 and TRBJ2-7; 9 nucleotides align to TRBD1. This CDR3 has 14 residues. The trim removed 5 bases at V and 5 bases at J, leaving 7 bases unmatched. CDR1 LNHDA and CDR2 SQIVND come from the germline V gene (reference sequence). Partial CDR3 DNA: TGTGCCAGTAGTCGCGGGACAGGGTATGACGAG. It encodes CASSRGTGYDE. The entire CDR3 sequence reads CASSRGTGYDEQYF.

Concerning this clone: The read ends 3 residues before the CDR3 terminus; that terminus is restored from the germline J gene. This sequence joins TRBV20-1 and TRBJ2-5; D not resolved. The CDR3 totals 10 residues. Germline V gene lookup returns CDR1 DFQATT and CDR2 SNEGSKA (reference sequence). V was pared by 5 bases and J by 3 bases, with 4 bases between. This CDR3 reads CSAAEETQYF. The CDR3 DNA, read in part, is TGCAGTGCTGCAGAAGAGACC.

On this clone: The read terminates 3 residues ahead of where the CDR3 ends, so the germline J gene completes it. The chain joins TRBV30 to TRBJ1-6; 10 nucleotides agree with TRBD1. CDR3 length: 15 amino acids. The V gene end was trimmed by 3 bases and the J gene end by 5 bases; junction bases not matched to a gene: 4. Per germline, CDR1 GTSNPN and CDR2 SVGIG (reference sequence). The CDR3 DNA, read in part, is TGTGCCTGGAGGACAGGGGGCGTCAATAATTCACCC. This translates into CAWRTGGVNNSP. The whole CDR3 sequence reads CAWRTGGVNNSPLHF. Looking up the rest from reference TRBV30 and TRBJ1-6 gives the full variable domain: SQTIHQWPATLVQPVGSPLSLECTVEGTSNPNLYWYRQAAGRGLQLLFYSVGIGQISSEVPQNLSASRPQDRQFILSSKKLLLSDSGFYLCAWRTGGVNNSPLHFGNGTRLTVT.

Comments on this clone: With the read ending 3 residues before the CDR3 end, the germline J gene is used to fill in that end. V gene TRBV7-9 combines with J gene TRBJ2-5, with a weak D call TRBD2 (6 bases). CDR3 length equals 14 residues. Between the trimmed V and J ends, which lost 0 bases and 5 bases, there was a span of 10 bases. Germline V gene sequence: CDR1 SEHNR, CDR2 FQNEAQ (reference sequence). CDR3 DNA, as far as it was read: TGTGCCAGCAGCTTAGCGCCGGGACTGGAGACC. The encoded protein is CASSLAPGLET. The complete CDR3 sequence is CASSLAPGLETQYF.

On this clone: Coverage ceases 3 residues before the CDR3 finishes, and the germline J gene fills in the end. V gene TRBV19 combines with J gene TRBJ2-5; 11 positions agree with TRBD2. CDR3 length: 15 amino acids. CDR1 and CDR2 (germline): LNHDA, SQIVND (reference sequence). Germline trimming cut 3 bases from V and 5 bases from J; bases unmatched to any gene: 5. Incomplete CDR3 DNA: TGTGCCAGTAGTATGCGGCTAGCGGGGGGTGAGACC. Its protein is CASSMRLAGGET. In full, the CDR3 reads CASSMRLAGGETQYF.

Details on this clone: The read gets to within 3 residues of the CDR3 end, and the germline J gene fills in the rest. The V and J genes are TRBV30 and TRBJ2-7, with D tentatively TRBD2 (6 bases). Germline V gene data show CDR1 as GTSNPN and CDR2 as SVGIG (reference sequence). The ends were cut back, 0 bases at V and 0 bases at J, with 12 bases in the middle. The CDR3 extends over 15 amino acids. The CDR3 spells CAWSVGTDSSYEQYF. The sequenced part of the CDR3 DNA is TGTGCCTGGAGTGTCGGGACTGATAGCTCCTACGAG.

Comments on this clone: Read sequence stops 3 residues before the CDR3 end, and the germline J gene provides the missing end. The rearrangement uses TRBV19 and TRBJ2-1; TRBD2 aligns across 7 bases. The CDR3 is 15 residues long. Germline-derived CDR1 and CDR2 are LNHDA and SQIVND (reference sequence). J lost 5 bases, V lost 3 bases, and 7 bases had no gene match. This CDR3 reads CASSILGGIDNEQFF. The DNA read from the CDR3 is TGTGCCAGTAGTATCCTCGGGGGGATCGACAATGAG.